Sequencing of this T cell receptor (beta chain) was carried out in a study of blood T cell repertoires in COVID-19. V was shortened by 1 base and J by 0 bases, with 13 bases between the two germline ends. Germline V lookup: CDR1 LGHDT, CDR2 YNNKEL (reference sequence). This CDR3 has 17 residues. Original analysis: For nucleated cells, counts were estimated from reference gene primer amplification. TCRdb's table, derived via immunoSEQ multiplex PCR, lists solely in-frame clones and lacks some. The V and J calls and clone size were taken over from that table, and D and trimming were inferred from the DNA. The sample holds some 150,000 clones; around 91% are singletons and the top ten take around 2.9%.

The clonotype originates from a woman aged 55 to 70 with active COVID-19. Material: peripheral blood. The J gene is TRBJ1-5, the V gene TRBV3-1 (or the pseudogene TRBV3-2); tentatively, D is TRBD1 (6 bases). The CDR3 reads CASSQVGNRDSNQPQHF. The CDR3 region has the DNA TGTGCCAGCAGCCAAGTCGGGAACAGGGATAGCAATCAGCCCCAGCATTTT.